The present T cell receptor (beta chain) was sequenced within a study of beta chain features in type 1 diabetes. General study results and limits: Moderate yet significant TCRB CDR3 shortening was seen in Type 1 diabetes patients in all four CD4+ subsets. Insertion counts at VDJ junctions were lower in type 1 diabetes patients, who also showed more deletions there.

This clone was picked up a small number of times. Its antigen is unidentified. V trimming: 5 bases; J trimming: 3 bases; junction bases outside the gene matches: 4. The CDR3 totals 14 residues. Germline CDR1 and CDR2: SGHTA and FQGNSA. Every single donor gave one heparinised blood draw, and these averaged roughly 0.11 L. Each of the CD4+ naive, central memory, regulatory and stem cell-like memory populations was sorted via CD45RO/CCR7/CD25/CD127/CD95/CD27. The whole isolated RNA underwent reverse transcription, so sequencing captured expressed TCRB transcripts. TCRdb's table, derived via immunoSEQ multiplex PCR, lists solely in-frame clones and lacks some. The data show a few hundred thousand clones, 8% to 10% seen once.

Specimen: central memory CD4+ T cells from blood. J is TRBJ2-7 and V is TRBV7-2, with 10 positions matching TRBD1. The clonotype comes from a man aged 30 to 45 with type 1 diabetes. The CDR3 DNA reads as TGTGCCAGCAGCGGAGACAGGGGGCGCTACGAGCAGTACTTC. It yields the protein CASSGDRGRYEQYF.